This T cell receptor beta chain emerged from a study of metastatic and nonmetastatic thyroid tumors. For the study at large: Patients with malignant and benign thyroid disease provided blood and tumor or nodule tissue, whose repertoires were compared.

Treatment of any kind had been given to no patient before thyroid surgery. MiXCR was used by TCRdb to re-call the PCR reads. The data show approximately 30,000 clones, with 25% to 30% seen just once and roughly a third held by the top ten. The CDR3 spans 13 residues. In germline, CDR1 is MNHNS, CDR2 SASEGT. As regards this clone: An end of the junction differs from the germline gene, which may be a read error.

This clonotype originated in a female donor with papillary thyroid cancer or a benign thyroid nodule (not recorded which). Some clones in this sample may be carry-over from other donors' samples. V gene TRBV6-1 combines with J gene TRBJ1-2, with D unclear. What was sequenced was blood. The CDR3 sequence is CASSERINYGYSF. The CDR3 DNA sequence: TGTGCCAGTAGCGAGCGAATCAACTATGGCTACAGCTTC.